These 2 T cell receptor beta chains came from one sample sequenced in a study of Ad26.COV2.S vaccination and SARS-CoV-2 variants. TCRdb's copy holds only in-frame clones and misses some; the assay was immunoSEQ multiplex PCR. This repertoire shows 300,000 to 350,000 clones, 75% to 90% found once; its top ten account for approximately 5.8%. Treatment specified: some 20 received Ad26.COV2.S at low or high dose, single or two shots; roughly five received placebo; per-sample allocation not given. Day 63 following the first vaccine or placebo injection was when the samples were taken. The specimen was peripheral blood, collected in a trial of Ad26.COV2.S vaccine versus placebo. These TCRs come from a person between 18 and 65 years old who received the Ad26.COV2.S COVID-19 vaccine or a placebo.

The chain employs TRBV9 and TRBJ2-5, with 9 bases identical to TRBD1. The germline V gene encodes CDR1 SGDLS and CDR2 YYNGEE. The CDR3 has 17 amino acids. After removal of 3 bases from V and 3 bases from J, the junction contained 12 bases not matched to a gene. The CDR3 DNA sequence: TGTGCCAGCAGCGCCCCCCTAGGGACAGGGAAAAAAGAGACCCAGTACTTC. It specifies CASSAPLGTGKKETQYF. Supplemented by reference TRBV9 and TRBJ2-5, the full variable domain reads DSGVTQTPKHLITATGQRVTLRCSPRSGDLSVYWYQQSLDQGLQFLIQYYNGEERAKGNILERFSAQQFPDLHSELNLSSLELGDSALYFCASSAPLGTGKKETQYFGPGTRLLVL.

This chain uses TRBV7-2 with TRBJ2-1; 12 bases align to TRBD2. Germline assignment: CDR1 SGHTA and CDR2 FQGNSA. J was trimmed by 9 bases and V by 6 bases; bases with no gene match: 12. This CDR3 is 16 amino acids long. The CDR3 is CASSQTSGSLISEQFF. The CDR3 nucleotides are TGTGCCAGCAGTCAGACTAGCGGGAGTTTAATAAGTGAGCAGTTCTTC.